This section outlines one TCR beta chain sequence together with its context. Its antigen is not known. Sorting based on CD45RO/CCR7/CD25/CD127/CD95/CD27 separated CD4+ naive, central memory, regulatory and stem cell-like memory cells. Expressed TCRB transcripts were sequenced after all isolated RNA was converted to cDNA. Profiling relied on immunoSEQ multiplex PCR, and the TCRdb table lists in-frame clones only, not all of them. The sample lists 250,000 to 350,000 clones; 13% to 15% were seen once. Germline V gives CDR1 MDHEN, CDR2 SYDVKM. With 4 bases removed from V and 5 bases from J, the gap between germline ends came to 6 bases. The CDR3 has 12 residues. These data belong to a study of beta chain features in type 1 diabetes. At the level of the study: Investigators examined some 100,000,000 sorted cells across all samples. Study-wide results and caveats: More deletions and fewer insertions at VDJ junctions were seen in type 1 diabetes patients. Moderate but significant shortening of TCRB CDR3s was recorded in all four CD4+ subsets from Type 1 diabetes patients.

The sequenced sample was naive CD4+ T cells from blood. The chain is built from TRBV28 and TRBJ2-1; possible D gene TRBD1, 5 bases. The receptor was isolated from a man aged 30 to 45 with type 1 diabetes. CDR3 region: CASSSRDNEQFF. In DNA, the CDR3 is TGTGCCAGCAGTTCCAGGGACAATGAGCAGTTCTTC.